This T cell receptor (beta chain) was sequenced in a study of blood T cell repertoires in COVID-19. Overall study: The samples span acute and convalescent COVID-19 from the United States, Italy and Spain. Nucleic acid was either cDNA or gDNA, and it came from T cells, B-cell-depleted T cells, or PBMCs.

Original data processing: Estimated nucleated cell counts came from reference gene primer amplification. Sequencing was performed with immunoSEQ multiplex PCR; in TCRdb, only in-frame clones are kept and a portion is missing. V and J calls and clone size are those listed in that table; D and trimming were worked out from the DNA. The table has roughly 70,000 clones, 80% to 95% seen once. The sequence derives from a human donor with active COVID-19. The donor label of this sample is uncertain. The specimen sequenced was peripheral blood.

CDR3 loop: CASSFVSDTDTQYF. The CDR3 DNA follows: TGTGCCAGCAGTTTCGTTAGTGACACAGATACGCAGTATTTT. The rearrangement uses TRBV27 and TRBJ2-3, with no clear D. Germline lookup yields CDR1 MNHEY and CDR2 SMNVEV (reference sequence). Trimming cost V 3 bases and J 2 bases, with 9 bases left between them. The CDR3 is 14 residues long.